This T cell receptor (beta chain) was captured in a study of identical twins. Study outcomes and limitations: These conclusions were based on statistical analysis (cross-sectional, not following the same donors).

CDR3 length: 15 residues. The germline V gene has CDR1 SGHKS and CDR2 YYEKEE (reference sequence). With 2 bases clipped from V and 2 bases from J, the junction kept 5 bases outside the gene matches. For this clonotype: Its antigen remains unknown.

Template switching added a universal primer site; cDNA carried unique molecular identifiers. Each CDR3 protein is one row after TCRdb ran MiXCR on the 5' RACE reads. The sample has 500,000 to 600,000 distinct CDR3 sequences; approximately 22% are singletons. Another study also made use of these data, one on T cells expressing NK-cell markers. This second report adds: Restricting sorting to alpha-beta TCR T cells was achieved in several experiments by an anti-gamma-delta TCR antibody.

Sequenced material: CD4+ T cells sorted from blood. The clonotype was recovered from a young woman in good health. The rearrangement links TRBV5-5 to TRBJ2-7; 9 bases match TRBD1. For the CDR3, the DNA is TGTGCCAGCAGCTTCGGCCGGGACAGGGCCTACGAGCAGTACTTC. Translation gives CASSFGRDRAYEQYF.